This section outlines one T cell receptor beta chain sequence together with its context. The sample is drawn from a study of blood T cells in healthy people across ages. CDR3 size: 15 residues. The germline V gene has CDR1 DFQATT and CDR2 SNEGSKA (reference sequence). V lost 6 bases and J lost 0; bases outside the gene matches: 5. The second PCR ran roughly 7 to 12 cycles with a sample-barcoded 5' primer and J-beta primers. TCRdb itself ran the 5' RACE reads through MiXCR, one entry per CDR3 protein. This table holds about 580,000 distinct CDR3 sequences, under 55% found once. Sequenced input: blood. The sequence came from an elderly man in good health. The chain joins TRBV20-1 to TRBJ1-6; 7 nucleotides line up with TRBD1. The CDR3 DNA reads as TGCAGTGCCCTGGGACAGAGCTCCTATAATTCACCCCTCCACTTT. It codes for CSALGQSSYNSPLHF.